The subject of this entry is one TCR beta chain. V was trimmed by 4 bases and J by 0 bases, leaving 12 bases between them. The CDR3 covers 15 residues. Germline values: CDR1 KGHSH, CDR2 LQKENI. This record comes from a study of shared T cell receptors in the human thymus. Repertoires were generated with immunoSEQ multiplex PCR, while TCRdb's copy carries only in-frame clones and drops some. The sample shows roughly 660,000 clones, roughly 90% of them seen only once. The same specimen was also included in a second study, on human thymus T cells. That paper adds: Corrective cardiac surgery supplied the resected thymus tissue.

The sequencing sample was made of thymocytes. V is TRBV18 and J is TRBJ1-1; D gene uncertain. The source is a boy less than two years old with a congenital heart defect. The CDR3 DNA sequence: TGTGCCAGCTCACGACCGACAAGAATGAACACTGAAGCTTTCTTT. Its protein product is CASSRPTRMNTEAFF. Variable domain in full (rest from reference TRBV18 and TRBJ1-1): NAGVMQNPRHLVRRRGQEARLRCSPMKGHSHVYWYRQLPEEGLKFMVYLQKENIIDESGMPKERFSAEFPKEGPSILRIQQVVRGDSAAYFCASSRPTRMNTEAFFGQGTRLTVV.